This T cell receptor beta chain appears in the sequencing data of a study of blood T cell repertoires in COVID-19. Study in general: Samples representing acute and convalescent COVID-19 were sourced from the United States, Italy and Spain. T cells, B-cell-depleted T cells, or PBMCs provided the cDNA or gDNA that served as material.

Source study methods: Amplification with reference gene primers provided the estimates of nucleated cell counts. The repertoire was sequenced with immunoSEQ multiplex PCR; TCRdb's copy has only in-frame clones and lacks some. The V and J calls and clone size are taken from that table; D and trimming were inferred from the DNA. The table shows fewer than 250,000 clones, with 86% occurring only once. The ends lost 7 bases at V and 4 bases at J; junction bases unmatched: 6. Germline CDR1 MGHDK, CDR2 SYGVNS. The CDR3 has 15 residues. Across about two dozen US areas, participants ranged in age from about 18 to 90 years.

The sample taken for sequencing was PBMCs or T cells enriched from blood (not recorded which). This TCR was recovered from a woman aged 40 to 50 with acute COVID-19. This rearrangement joins TRBV25-1 to TRBJ2-1; 11 bases are shared with TRBD1. CDR3 sequence reads: CASIPDRGRYNEQFF. CDR3 nucleotides: TGTGCCAGCATACCGGACAGGGGGCGATACAATGAGCAGTTCTTC. Full variable domain (remainder filled in from reference TRBV25-1 and TRBJ2-1): EADIYQTPRYLVIGTGKKITLECSQTMGHDKMYWYQQDPGMELHLIHYSYGVNSTEKGDLSSESTVSRIRTEHFPLTLESARPSHTSQYLCASIPDRGRYNEQFFGPGTRLTVL.